A single sample is the source of the 23 T cell receptor beta chains below, sequenced in a study of CD8+ T cells in alopecia areata. Reverse transcription of extracted RNA yielded cDNA, which provided the sequencing template. Generated by immunoSEQ multiplex PCR, the TCRdb table keeps only in-frame clones and is missing some. The sample carries approximately 280,000 clones, roughly 60% recorded once. The sample's treatment: oral pan-JAK inhibitor, 5-10 mg twice daily. The sample was CD4+ T cells sorted from blood, taken at week 24, from a patient treated with tofacitinib. The receptors come from a human donor with alopecia areata.

The chain couples TRBV29-1 to TRBJ2-7, with a possible D match to TRBD1 (6 bases). Germline CDR1 reads SQVTM; CDR2 reads ANQGSEA. The V end lost 5 bases, the J end lost 4 bases, and 12 bases lay between the germline ends. The CDR3 has 12 residues. CDR3 in amino acids: CSVRRTAYEQYF. In nucleotides, the CDR3 is TGCAGCGTTCGGCGGACAGCATACGAGCAGTACTTC.

J is TRBJ1-2 and V is TRBV27; 7 positions agree with TRBD1. The CDR3 sequence is 13 residues long. With 5 bases clipped from V and 6 bases from J, the junction kept 6 bases outside the gene matches. CDR1 is MNHEY and CDR2 is SMNVEV in the germline V gene (reference sequence). CDR3: CASSKRGQDGYTF. The CDR3 region has the DNA TGTGCCAGCAGTAAAAGGGGGCAGGATGGCTACACCTTC.

The V call is TRBV4-3, the J call TRBJ2-2; weak D call: TRBD1 (6 bases). The V end lost 6 bases, the J end lost 1 base, and 12 bases lay between the germline ends. Germline V gives CDR1 LGHNA, CDR2 YSLEER. This CDR3 contains 15 residues. The CDR3 DNA reads TGCGCCAGCAGACGCTCGGGACAGAACACCGGGGAGCTGTTTTTT. Amino acid sequence: CASRRSGQNTGELFF.

V gene TRBV25-1 combines with J gene TRBJ1-6, with D unresolved. CDR3 length: 15 amino acids. The V gene's germline CDR1 is MGHDK and CDR2 SYGVNS. V was pared by 4 bases and J by 8 bases, with 15 bases between. This CDR3 reads CASSATLDWDSPLHF. The CDR3 DNA follows: TGTGCCAGCAGTGCAACGTTAGATTGGGATTCACCCCTCCACTTT.

The chain carries TRBV29-1 and TRBJ1-4, with unresolved D. V was pared by 4 bases and J by 0 bases, with 9 bases between. CDR1 is SQVTM, CDR2 ANQGSEA, per germline. The CDR3 loop spans 14 amino acids. CDR3: CSVGGTSTNEKLFF. DNA for the CDR3: TGCAGCGTTGGAGGCACTTCAACTAATGAAAAACTGTTTTTT. Drawing the rest from reference TRBV29-1 and TRBJ1-4, the complete variable domain is SAVISQKPSRDICQRGTSLTIQCQVDSQVTMMFWYRQQPGQSLTLIATANQGSEATYESGFVIDKFPISRPNLTFSTLTVSNMSPEDSSIYLCSVGGTSTNEKLFFGSGTQLSVL.

The chain has TRBV5-1 and TRBJ2-1; D not resolved. V dropped 4 bases and J dropped 7 bases, with 15 bases sitting between them. CDR3 length: 14 residues. Germline V lookup: CDR1 SGHRS, CDR2 YFSETQ. This CDR3 reads CASSGVASGNEQFF. The DNA of the CDR3 is TGCGCCAGCAGCGGGGTGGCGAGTGGGAATGAGCAGTTCTTC.

This clone was observed a handful of times. V gene TRBV9 combines with J gene TRBJ2-1, with D possibly TRBD2 on 5 matching bases. This CDR3 is 15 amino acids long. V lost 4 bases and J 9 bases, leaving 20 bases between the germline ends. In germline, CDR1 is SGDLS, CDR2 YYNGEE. DNA of the CDR3: TGTGCCAGCAGCCCCGGGGAATTGGGCAGAGGTGAGCAGTTCTTC. It specifies CASSPGELGRGEQFF.

This clone was seen a few times. The chain combines TRBV29-1 with TRBJ2-5, with D uncertain. Germline V gene lookup returns CDR1 SQVTM and CDR2 ANQGSEA. The CDR3 covers 14 residues. Trimming left V 7 bases short and J 2 bases short, with 17 bases between. The CDR3 DNA is TGCAGCGCCCAACCACAGTCATCTCAAGAGACCCAGTACTTC. The encoded protein is CSAQPQSSQETQYF.

This chain connects TRBV30 to TRBJ2-1; 7 nucleotides line up with TRBD2. The CDR3 sequence is 16 residues long. Germline CDR1 and CDR2: GTSNPN and SVGIG (reference sequence). Germline trimming cut 3 bases from V and 2 bases from J; bases unmatched to any gene: 10. The DNA for the CDR3 is TGTGCCTGGAGCAGGTTAGGGCTAGCGGCCTACAATGAGCAGTTCTTC. Translation gives CAWSRLGLAAYNEQFF.

The chain recombines TRBV9 with TRBJ1-1; 12 bases line up with TRBD1. The CDR3 spans 17 residues. CDR1 SGDLS and CDR2 YYNGEE come from the germline V gene. V lost 1 base to trimming and J lost 2 bases; unmatched junction nucleotides: 6. DNA of the CDR3: TGTGCCAGCAGCGTAACCCCGGGGACAGGGGGCAACACTGAAGCTTTCTTT. Amino acid sequence: CASSVTPGTGGNTEAFF. Using reference TRBV9 and TRBJ1-1 for the parts outside the CDR3, the full variable domain is DSGVTQTPKHLITATGQRVTLRCSPRSGDLSVYWYQQSLDQGLQFLIQYYNGEERAKGNILERFSAQQFPDLHSELNLSSLELGDSALYFCASSVTPGTGGNTEAFFGQGTRLTVV.

The genes are TRBV28 and TRBJ1-1, with D unresolved. Per the germline V gene, CDR1 is MDHEN and CDR2 is SYDVKM. V was shortened by 4 bases and J by 1 base, with 4 bases between the two germline ends. The CDR3 contains 12 residues. The CDR3 loop reads CASSSENTEAFF. The CDR3 nucleotides read TGTGCCAGCAGTTCAGAGAACACTGAAGCTTTCTTT.

V gene TRBV7-2 combines with J gene TRBJ2-7; D possibly corresponds to TRBD1 (6 bases). The CDR3 covers 14 residues. V was trimmed by 5 bases and J by 1 base, leaving 12 bases between them. From germline, CDR1 is SGHTA and CDR2 FQGNSA. The CDR3 DNA sequence: TGTGCCAGCAGCCCCGACAGGCCTTCCTACGAGCAGTACTTC. Translation: CASSPDRPSYEQYF. Full variable domain (rest looked up from reference TRBV7-2 and TRBJ2-7): GAGVSQSPSNKVTEKGKDVELRCDPISGHTALYWYRQSLGQGLEFLIYFQGNSAPDKSGLPSDRFSAERTGGSVSTLTIQRTQQEDSAVYLCASSPDRPSYEQYFGPGTRLTVT.

This clone was counted once. The V gene is TRBV5-6, the J gene TRBJ1-1; D is undetermined. Germline CDR1 reads SGHDT; CDR2 reads YYEEEE. This CDR3 has 13 amino acids. V was cut by 4 bases and J by 5 bases, with 12 bases left in between. The CDR3 reads CASSPGGRTEAFF. CDR3 bases: TGTGCCAGCAGCCCGGGAGGCAGAACTGAAGCTTTCTTT.

The chain recombines TRBV29-1 with TRBJ1-5; 7 nucleotides match TRBD1. This CDR3 contains 13 residues. Trimming cost V 4 bases and J 3 bases; bases outside gene matches: 3. CDR1 and CDR2 (germline): SQVTM, ANQGSEA. The CDR3 sequence: CSVVQGFNQPQHF. The CDR3 region has the DNA TGCAGCGTTGTACAGGGGTTCAATCAGCCCCAGCATTTT.

This CDR3 is CASRVGANVLTF. The CDR3 region has the DNA TGTGCCAGCAGAGTGGGGGCCAACGTCCTGACTTTC. V gene TRBV11-2 combines with J gene TRBJ2-6; D gene ambiguous. Germline CDR1 is SGHAT and CDR2 is FQNNGV. The CDR3 spans 12 residues. The ends were cut back, 6 bases at V and 4 bases at J, with 4 bases in the middle.

The chain employs TRBV30 and TRBJ2-6, with unresolved D. Germline CDR1 and CDR2: GTSNPN and SVGIG (reference sequence). V was shortened by 1 base and J by 4 bases, with 5 bases between the two germline ends. There are 13 residues in the CDR3. In DNA form, the CDR3 reads TGTGCCTGGAGTGGGGGAGGGGCCAACGTCCTGACTTTC. This translates into CAWSGGGANVLTF.

The chain couples TRBV7-2 to TRBJ2-5, with no clear D. Per germline, CDR1 SGHTA and CDR2 FQGNSA. Trimming shortened V by 1 base and J by 2 bases, and 5 bases separated the two germline ends. This CDR3 contains 13 residues. Here the CDR3 DNA reads TGTGCCAGCAGCTTAGGCAGACAAGAGACCCAGTACTTC. It codes for CASSLGRQETQYF. Together with reference TRBV7-2 and TRBJ2-5, the CDR3 gives the full variable domain: GAGVSQSPSNKVTEKGKDVELRCDPISGHTALYWYRQSLGQGLEFLIYFQGNSAPDKSGLPSDRFSAERTGGSVSTLTIQRTQQEDSAVYLCASSLGRQETQYFGPGTRLLVL.

As for this clone: Other DNA variants within this sample encode the same CDR3. This chain joins TRBV6-5 and TRBJ1-1; TRBD1 is a possible D gene (5 bases). Trimming cost V 6 bases and J 7 bases, with 9 bases left between them. The V gene's germline CDR1 is MNHEY and CDR2 SVGAGI. The CDR3 loop spans 11 amino acids. CDR3 residues: CASSRDREAFF. The CDR3 region has the DNA TGTGCCAGCAGCCGGGACCGTGAAGCTTTCTTT.

The J gene is TRBJ2-7, the V gene TRBV5-6; TRBD1 agrees at 10 bases. CDR1 SGHDT and CDR2 YYEEEE come from the germline V gene. The ends lost 1 base at V and 2 bases at J; junction bases unmatched: 6. The CDR3 totals 16 residues. The CDR3 loop reads CASSLIAGTGAYEQYF. In nucleotides, the CDR3 is TGTGCCAGCAGCTTGATCGCCGGGACAGGGGCCTACGAGCAGTACTTC.

The J gene is TRBJ1-4, the V gene TRBV4-1; D gene unclear. The CDR3 consists of 15 residues. Germline CDR1 and CDR2: MGHRA and YSYEKL. V was cut by 4 bases and J by 1 base, with 10 bases left in between. CDR3 in amino acids: CASSPRMGTNEKLFF. CDR3 nucleotide sequence: TGCGCCAGCAGCCCGAGGATGGGAACTAATGAAAAACTGTTTTTT.

This clone was picked up a small number of times. The J gene is TRBJ1-2, the V gene TRBV29-1; D is perhaps TRBD1 (5 bases). Trimming left V 5 bases short and J 4 bases short, with 11 bases between. The CDR3 consists of 12 residues. Germline CDR1 reads SQVTM; CDR2 reads ANQGSEA. The CDR3 coding sequence is TGCAGCGTTCTTCCGAGGGGCTATGGCTACACCTTC. Translating it yields CSVLPRGYGYTF. Full variable domain (rest looked up from reference TRBV29-1 and TRBJ1-2): SAVISQKPSRDICQRGTSLTIQCQVDSQVTMMFWYRQQPGQSLTLIATANQGSEATYESGFVIDKFPISRPNLTFSTLTVSNMSPEDSSIYLCSVLPRGYGYTFGSGTRLTVV.

The chain is built from TRBV10-3 and TRBJ2-3, with D unresolved. V dropped 5 bases and J dropped 6 bases, with 18 bases sitting between them. Germline CDR1 and CDR2: ENHRY and SYGVKD. The CDR3 length is 15 residues. The CDR3 nucleotides read TGTGCCATCAGTCCTTTTGGGGATTTGGGGGATACGCAGTATTTT. This sequence encodes CAISPFGDLGDTQYF.

J is TRBJ2-7 and V is TRBV7-6; TRBD2 might be the D (6 bases). V lost 1 base and J 0 bases, leaving 10 bases between the germline ends. This CDR3 spans 15 amino acids. Germline V gives CDR1 SGHVS, CDR2 FNYEAQ. The CDR3 DNA reads as TGTGCCAGCAGCTTAGGCGGGACCTACTCCTACGAGCAGTACTTC. Its protein product is CASSLGGTYSYEQYF.